This T cell receptor beta chain originates from a study of blood T cells in healthy people across ages. Study results and limitations: More naive CD4+ cells and higher diversity marked long-lived donors relative to aged donors. With age, beta diversity per million T cells declined roughly linearly, significantly by 30 to 40.

A second PCR, run for roughly 7 to 12 cycles, used a sample-barcoded 5' primer plus a J-beta primer mix. Via MiXCR, TCRdb re-called the 5' RACE reads, giving one row per CDR3 protein. Among some 560,000 distinct CDR3 sequences listed, about 27% were seen once. V was pared by 2 bases and J by 0 bases, with 0 bases of the junction left unmatched. The CDR3 consists of 14 residues. Germline CDR1 DFQATT, CDR2 SNEGSKA (reference sequence). Concerning this clonotype itself: The antigen remains undetermined.

Each donor's blood draw was roughly 10 milliliters of peripheral blood. A further study also used this sample, focusing on T cells of mothers and their children. That paper states: The people who donated were a few healthy Caucasian mothers and their six children.

The source is a boy between 2 and 10 years old in good health. This sequence joins TRBV20-1 and TRBJ2-1; 8 bases are shared with TRBD2. The sample comprised blood. The CDR3 loop reads CSARSGGSYNEQFF. CDR3 DNA: TGCAGTGCTAGAAGCGGGGGCTCCTACAATGAGCAGTTCTTC.